This record looks at one T cell receptor beta chain sequence and its context. V shed 7 bases, J shed 7 bases, and the junction held 7 bases outside the gene matches. This CDR3 spans 13 amino acids. Germline lookup yields CDR1 SQVTM and CDR2 ANQGSEA. Adults between roughly 18 and 90 years of age took part from fewer than 30 US areas. Exposed volunteers were people who met a COVID-19 case within 2 weeks before study entry. Produced via immunoSEQ multiplex PCR; TCRdb's table is partial and in-frame only. The sample holds over 130,000 clones, 84% seen once. The data derive from a study of blood T cell repertoires in COVID-19. Study information: COVID-19 samples from acute and convalescent phases originated in the United States, Italy and Spain.

The specimen was PBMCs or T cells enriched from blood (not recorded which). The chain links TRBV29-1 to TRBJ1-3; the match to TRBD1 covers 10 bases. The receptor was derived from a woman between 18 and 29 years old who had been exposed to COVID-19. CDR3 sequence reads: CSAGTGVGNTIYF. In DNA form, the CDR3 reads TGCAGCGCCGGGACAGGGGTTGGGAACACCATATATTTT.